Shown below are 30 T cell receptor beta chains from a single sample sequenced in a study of cytomegalovirus exposure and HLA in healthy donors. Some clones are missing from TCRdb's copy, which holds only in-frame ones; the method was immunoSEQ multiplex PCR. Of about 84,000 clones listed, roughly 88% are singletons. The sequenced sample consisted of PBMCs. All receptors come from a man younger than 45 in good health and CMV-seronegative.

The chain couples TRBV19 to TRBJ2-2; 9 bases match TRBD1. The length of the CDR3 is 15 residues. The trim removed 6 bases at V and 1 base at J, leaving 3 bases unmatched. Germline CDR1 LNHDA, CDR2 SQIVND (reference sequence). Written as DNA, the CDR3 is TGTGCCAGTAGCACAGGGGGCCTGAACACCGGGGAGCTGTTTTTT. Translating it yields CASSTGGLNTGELFF.

The CDR3 loop reads CASSLAGGQLQETQYF. CDR3 coding DNA: TGCGCCAGCAGCTTGGCTGGTGGACAGCTCCAAGAGACCCAGTACTTC. This chain uses TRBV5-1 with TRBJ2-5; D is possibly TRBD1 (6 bases). This CDR3 has 16 amino acids. The V gene lost 0 bases and the J gene lost 1 base, with 13 bases spanning the gap. Germline values: CDR1 SGHRS, CDR2 YFSETQ. The full variable domain, completed using reference TRBV5-1 and TRBJ2-5, is KAGVTQTPRYLIKTRGQQVTLSCSPISGHRSVSWYQQTPGQGLQFLFEYFSETQRNKGNFPGRFSGRQFSNSRSEMNVSTLELGDSALYLCASSLAGGQLQETQYFGPGTRLLVL.

This clone was counted a single time. The V gene is TRBV10-3, the J gene TRBJ1-5; 9 bases line up with TRBD1. The germline V gene has CDR1 ENHRY and CDR2 SYGVKD. Unmatched junction bases numbered 2, after V lost 4 bases and J lost 7 bases. The CDR3 length is 13 residues. The CDR3 nucleotides are TGTGCCATCAGTGGGACAGGGGAACAGCCCCAGCATTTT. It is translated as CAISGTGEQPQHF.

The chain couples TRBV6-1 to TRBJ2-3; maybe TRBD1 (6 bases). Germline V lookup: CDR1 MNHNS, CDR2 SASEGT. There are 15 residues in the CDR3. V was pared by 2 bases and J by 2 bases, with 11 bases between. The CDR3 here is CASSETWDNTDTQYF. The CDR3 DNA reads as TGTGCCAGCAGTGAAACGTGGGACAACACAGATACGCAGTATTTT.

The J gene is TRBJ2-7, the V gene TRBV11-2; 9 bases match TRBD2. V dropped 4 bases and J dropped 2; count of bases not matched to a gene: 9. This CDR3 is 16 amino acids long. Germline V CDR1 and CDR2: SGHAT, FQNNGV. The CDR3 nucleotides read TGTGCCAGCAGCTCTCCGGGGCGGGAGGGAACCTACGAGCAGTACTTC. The encoded protein is CASSSPGREGTYEQYF.

The chain employs TRBV6-6 and TRBJ1-2; the D gene is possibly TRBD1 (6 bases). Trimming stripped 2 bases from V and 6 bases from J, with 13 bases between. Germline assignment: CDR1 MNHNY and CDR2 SVGAGI (reference sequence). CDR3 length: 14 residues. This CDR3 is CASSYPGGHDGYTF. The CDR3 DNA reads as TGTGCCAGCAGTTACCCGGGGGGGCACGATGGCTACACCTTC.

The chain links TRBV9 to TRBJ1-1; D remains unclear. CDR3 size: 14 residues. CDR1 SGDLS and CDR2 YYNGEE come from the germline V gene. Trimming removed 1 base from V and 1 base from J, with 8 bases in between. DNA of the CDR3: TGTGCCAGCAGCGTAAGTACAGCGAACACTGAAGCTTTCTTT. It encodes CASSVSTANTEAFF.

The chain recombines TRBV6-4 with TRBJ2-1; 12 bases map to TRBD2. After removal of 6 bases from V and 7 bases from J, the junction contained 10 bases not matched to a gene. The CDR3 extends over 16 amino acids. Germline V lookup: CDR1 MRHNA, CDR2 SNTAGT. CDR3 in amino acids: CASSPESSGGANEQFF. Written as DNA, the CDR3 is TGTGCCAGCAGCCCAGAATCTAGCGGGGGGGCTAATGAGCAGTTCTTC.

V usage is TRBV4-2 and J usage is TRBJ2-3, with 11 bases lining up with TRBD2. V was clipped by 1 base and J by 10 bases; unmatched bases: 7. The CDR3 contains 15 residues. CDR1 and CDR2 (germline): LGHNA, YNFKEQ. This CDR3 reads CASSQVVAGGPPQYF. The DNA of the CDR3 is TGTGCCAGCAGCCAAGTCGTAGCGGGAGGGCCCCCGCAGTATTTT.

The chain couples TRBV7-9 to TRBJ1-1; TRBD1 agrees at 7 bases. J was trimmed by 3 bases and V by 5 bases; bases with no gene match: 6. The germline CDR1 and CDR2 sequences are SEHNR and FQNEAQ (reference sequence). The CDR3 consists of 14 residues. CDR3: CASSPRGAYTEAFF. In nucleotides, the CDR3 is TGTGCCAGCAGCCCCAGGGGGGCCTACACTGAAGCTTTCTTT.

The chain couples TRBV5-8 to TRBJ2-3; possibly TRBD2 for D (7 bases). The V end was cut by 3 bases, the J end by 3 bases, with 11 bases between. The CDR3 has 14 amino acids. The germline V gene encodes CDR1 SGHTS and CDR2 YDEGEE. The CDR3 region has the DNA TGTGCCAGCAGCTACGCGGGGGCAACAGATACGCAGTATTTT. This sequence encodes CASSYAGATDTQYF.

A single count supports this clone. The chain couples TRBV6-5 to TRBJ2-7; TRBD1 matches at 10 bases. V trimming: 0 bases; J trimming: 3 bases; junction bases outside the gene matches: 5. The CDR3 covers 16 residues. The germline gives CDR1 MNHEY, CDR2 SVGAGI. The CDR3 is CASSYSTGGKFYEQYF. CDR3 DNA: TGTGCCAGCAGTTACTCGACAGGGGGCAAATTCTACGAGCAGTACTTC.

The V gene is TRBV7-2, the J gene TRBJ2-7; D perhaps matches TRBD1 (5 bases). Germline V gives CDR1 SGHTA, CDR2 FQGNSA. The CDR3 contains 13 residues. The germline V and J ends were trimmed by 4 bases and 3 bases, with 10 bases remaining between them. The CDR3 DNA sequence: TGTGCCAGCAGCTCCCGACAGTTCTACGAGCAGTACTTC. It is translated as CASSSRQFYEQYF.

The chain employs TRBV14 and TRBJ2-3; unclear D gene. Trimming pared 1 base from V and 5 bases from J, leaving 10 bases between. Per the germline V gene, CDR1 is SGHDN and CDR2 is FVKESK. This CDR3 has 14 amino acids. DNA for the CDR3: TGTGCCAGCAGCCAAGTGGGCCGTCGAGATACGCAGTATTTT. It specifies CASSQVGRRDTQYF.

This rearrangement joins TRBV27 to TRBJ2-1, with 10 bases identical to TRBD2. The J segment lost 1 base and the V segment lost 2 bases, leaving 8 bases of the junction unmatched. The CDR3 contains 18 residues. CDR1 and CDR2 (germline): MNHEY, SMNVEV (reference sequence). CDR3 residues: CASSLRLAGERSYNEQFF. The CDR3 coding sequence is TGTGCCAGCAGTTTACGGCTAGCGGGGGAAAGGTCCTACAATGAGCAGTTCTTC.

V and J are TRBV9 and TRBJ2-1; weak D call: TRBD1 (6 bases). The CDR3 has 15 amino acids. Germline V gene data show CDR1 as SGDLS and CDR2 as YYNGEE. The V and J ends lost 0 bases and 4 bases respectively, with 11 bases between them. For the CDR3, the DNA is TGTGCCAGCAGCGTAGACCAGGGGACGTACAATGAGCAGTTCTTC. Encoded protein: CASSVDQGTYNEQFF.

This chain connects TRBV5-8 to TRBJ1-5; 9 nucleotides align to TRBD1. Germline-derived CDR1 and CDR2 are SGHTS and YDEGEE. Trimming removed 4 bases from V and 5 bases from J; junction bases left unmatched: 1. The CDR3 is 13 amino acids. The CDR3 spells CASSRTGDQPQHF. The CDR3 coding sequence is TGTGCCAGCAGCCGGACAGGGGATCAGCCCCAGCATTTT.

CDR3 sequence reads: CASSSMTGGQGKPQHF. The CDR3 nucleotides read TGTGCCAGCAGCTCGATGACAGGGGGCCAAGGTAAGCCCCAGCATTTT. J is TRBJ1-5 and V is TRBV5-5, with 10 bases lining up with TRBD1. CDR1 and CDR2 from the germline V gene are SGHKS and YYEKEE (reference sequence). V dropped 3 bases and J dropped 8; count of bases not matched to a gene: 11. The CDR3 covers 16 residues.

This chain connects TRBV7-2 to TRBJ2-5, with 8 bases aligning to TRBD2. V lost 5 bases and J lost 4; bases outside the gene matches: 12. CDR1 SGHTA and CDR2 FQGNSA come from the germline V gene. CDR3 size: 16 residues. The DNA of the CDR3 is TGTGCCAGCAGCCCCAGCGGGGGATGGGGGCGAGAGACCCAGTACTTC. Translation: CASSPSGGWGRETQYF.

The V call is TRBV18, the J call TRBJ1-2, with D possibly matching TRBD1 (6 bases). Germline V lookup: CDR1 KGHSH, CDR2 LQKENI. Trimming took 6 bases from V and 2 from J, leaving 16 bases between them. This CDR3 region has 15 residues. The CDR3 DNA reads TGTGCCAGCTCGGCCGGACAGAAAAAAAACTATGGCTACACCTTC. Its translation is CASSAGQKKNYGYTF.

J is TRBJ1-2 and V is TRBV28; no clear D gene. Germline assignment: CDR1 MDHEN and CDR2 SYDVKM. The CDR3 has 13 amino acids. Between the trimmed V and J ends, which lost 3 bases and 8 bases, there was a span of 13 bases. The chain's CDR3 is CASSFYKSRGYTF. The CDR3 region has the DNA TGTGCCAGCAGTTTTTACAAAAGCAGGGGCTACACCTTC.

Only one count was recorded for this clone. V and J are TRBV6-6 and TRBJ2-1; D is undetermined. The CDR3 extends over 14 amino acids. The germline CDR1 and CDR2 sequences are MNHNY and SVGAGI (reference sequence). Trimming pared 7 bases from V and 7 bases from J, leaving 17 bases between. CDR3 loop: CASILRPGGNEQFF. The CDR3 DNA is TGTGCCAGCATACTACGGCCGGGTGGGAATGAGCAGTTCTTC.

The chain is built from TRBV28 and TRBJ2-3; tentatively, D is TRBD2 (6 bases). The CDR3 length is 19 residues. V was trimmed by 7 bases and J by 2 bases, leaving 28 bases between them. Germline V lookup: CDR1 MDHEN, CDR2 SYDVKM. This CDR3 is CASIPGLAKTGRSTDTQYF. DNA of the CDR3: TGTGCCAGCATCCCTGGGCTAGCGAAGACGGGTCGGTCCACAGATACGCAGTATTTT.

This chain uses TRBV5-1 with TRBJ1-1; D possibly corresponds to TRBD1 (5 bases). Looked up from germline, CDR1 is SGHRS and CDR2 is YFSETQ. The CDR3 contains 17 residues. V lost 5 bases and J 1 base, leaving 21 bases between the germline ends. This CDR3 is CASRSILLVQENTEAFF. CDR3 DNA sequence: TGCGCCAGCAGAAGTATACTCCTTGTACAGGAGAACACTGAAGCTTTCTTT. Full variable domain (remainder filled in from reference TRBV5-1 and TRBJ1-1): KAGVTQTPRYLIKTRGQQVTLSCSPISGHRSVSWYQQTPGQGLQFLFEYFSETQRNKGNFPGRFSGRQFSNSRSEMNVSTLELGDSALYLCASRSILLVQENTEAFFGQGTRLTVV.

This sequence joins TRBV5-1 and TRBJ1-1, with D maybe TRBD1 (6 bases). Germline V gene lookup returns CDR1 SGHRS and CDR2 YFSETQ. The V end was cut by 0 bases, the J end by 5 bases, with 17 bases between. The CDR3 runs to 16 residues. CDR3 amino acids: CASSLVPGQMGTEAFF. The CDR3 DNA sequence: TGCGCCAGCAGCTTGGTACCGGGACAAATGGGGACTGAAGCTTTCTTT. Full variable domain (remainder filled in from reference TRBV5-1 and TRBJ1-1): KAGVTQTPRYLIKTRGQQVTLSCSPISGHRSVSWYQQTPGQGLQFLFEYFSETQRNKGNFPGRFSGRQFSNSRSEMNVSTLELGDSALYLCASSLVPGQMGTEAFFGQGTRLTVV.

The chain is built from TRBV27 and TRBJ2-3; 9 bases fit TRBD2. This CDR3 spans 17 amino acids. Germline values: CDR1 MNHEY, CDR2 SMNVEV (reference sequence). Losses at the gene ends were 6 bases for V and 5 bases for J; bases not matched to a gene: 15. Written as DNA, the CDR3 is TGTGCCAGCAGCACTGCTTTAGCGGGAGTCCGGGGAGATACGCAGTATTTT. It encodes CASSTALAGVRGDTQYF.

The J gene is TRBJ2-5, the V gene TRBV6-1; the match to TRBD2 covers 14 bases. This CDR3 contains 17 residues. From germline, CDR1 is MNHNS and CDR2 SASEGT. Trimming at V came to 2 bases and at J to 5 bases, leaving 7 bases not matched to a gene. The CDR3 reads CASSEWGTSGSGETQYF. CDR3 DNA: TGTGCCAGCAGTGAATGGGGGACTAGCGGGAGTGGGGAGACCCAGTACTTC.

The chain has TRBV7-3 and TRBJ2-3; 8 nucleotides line up with TRBD2. The CDR3 has 14 amino acids. The junction had 5 bases not matched to a gene; V was cut back by 5 bases and J by 4 bases. The germline V gene encodes CDR1 SGHTA and CDR2 FQGTGA. The CDR3 DNA follows: TGTGCCAGCAGCCCGAGCGGGAGAGCAGATACGCAGTATTTT. Its protein product is CASSPSGRADTQYF.

V usage is TRBV6-5 and J usage is TRBJ2-3; 9 nucleotides line up with TRBD1. Germline CDR1 MNHEY, CDR2 SVGAGI. The CDR3 is made up of 15 amino acids. The ends lost 6 bases at V and 5 bases at J; junction bases unmatched: 9. CDR3 protein: CASRLRTGARDTQYF. The CDR3 DNA is TGTGCCAGCAGACTAAGGACAGGGGCGAGAGATACGCAGTATTTT.

V gene TRBV30 combines with J gene TRBJ2-1; the D gene is possibly TRBD2 (6 bases). V was pared by 4 bases and J by 4 bases, with 8 bases between. This CDR3 is 12 amino acids long. The germline CDR1 and CDR2 sequences are GTSNPN and SVGIG (reference sequence). The CDR3 sequence: CAWTREYNEQFF. CDR3 coding DNA: TGTGCCTGGACGCGGGAATACAATGAGCAGTTCTTC.